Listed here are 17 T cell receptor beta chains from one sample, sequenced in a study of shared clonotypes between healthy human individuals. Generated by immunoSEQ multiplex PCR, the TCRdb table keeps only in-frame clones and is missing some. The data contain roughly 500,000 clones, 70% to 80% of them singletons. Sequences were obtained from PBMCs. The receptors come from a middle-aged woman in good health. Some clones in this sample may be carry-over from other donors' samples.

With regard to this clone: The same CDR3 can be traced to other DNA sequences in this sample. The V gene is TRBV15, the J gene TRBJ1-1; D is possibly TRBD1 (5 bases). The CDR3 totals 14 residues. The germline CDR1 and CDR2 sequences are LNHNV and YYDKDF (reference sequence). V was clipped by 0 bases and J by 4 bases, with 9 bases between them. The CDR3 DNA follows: TGTGCCACCAGCAGAGATAGGGGTCGCACTGAAGCTTTCTTT. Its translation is CATSRDRGRTEAFF.

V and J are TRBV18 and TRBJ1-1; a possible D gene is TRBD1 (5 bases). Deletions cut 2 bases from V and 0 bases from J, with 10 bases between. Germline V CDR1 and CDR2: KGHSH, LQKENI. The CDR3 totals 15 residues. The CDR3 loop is CASSPSGAVNTEAFF. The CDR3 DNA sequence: TGTGCCAGCTCACCAAGTGGGGCGGTGAACACTGAAGCTTTCTTT.

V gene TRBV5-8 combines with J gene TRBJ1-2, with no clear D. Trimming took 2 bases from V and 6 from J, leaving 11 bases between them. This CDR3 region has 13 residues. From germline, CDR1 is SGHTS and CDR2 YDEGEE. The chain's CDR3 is CASSLQGSHGYTF. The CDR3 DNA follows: TGTGCCAGCAGCTTACAAGGGTCGCATGGCTACACCTTC. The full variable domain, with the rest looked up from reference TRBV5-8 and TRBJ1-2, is EAGVTQSPTHLIKTRGQQATLRCSPISGHTSVYWYQQALGLGLQFLLWYDEGEERNRGNFPPRFSGRQFPNYSSELNVNALELEDSALYLCASSLQGSHGYTFGSGTRLTVV.

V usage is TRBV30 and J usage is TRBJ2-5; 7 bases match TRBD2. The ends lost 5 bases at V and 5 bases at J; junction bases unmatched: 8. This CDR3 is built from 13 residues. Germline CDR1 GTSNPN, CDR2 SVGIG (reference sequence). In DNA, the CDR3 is TGTGCCTGGGACCGCGGGAGTAGGGAGACCCAGTACTTC. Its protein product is CAWDRGSRETQYF.

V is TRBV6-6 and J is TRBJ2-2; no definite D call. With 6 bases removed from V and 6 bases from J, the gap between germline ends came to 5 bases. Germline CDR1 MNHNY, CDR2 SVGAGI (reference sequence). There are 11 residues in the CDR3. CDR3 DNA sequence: TGTGCCAGCAGGACTCCCGGGGAGCTGTTTTTT. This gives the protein CASRTPGELFF.

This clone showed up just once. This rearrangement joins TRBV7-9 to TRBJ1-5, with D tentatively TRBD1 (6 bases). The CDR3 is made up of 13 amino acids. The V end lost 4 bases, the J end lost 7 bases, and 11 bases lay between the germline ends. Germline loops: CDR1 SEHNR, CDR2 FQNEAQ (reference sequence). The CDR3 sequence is CASSSGVGQPQHF. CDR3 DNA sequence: TGTGCCAGCAGCTCAGGGGTTGGCCAGCCCCAGCATTTT.

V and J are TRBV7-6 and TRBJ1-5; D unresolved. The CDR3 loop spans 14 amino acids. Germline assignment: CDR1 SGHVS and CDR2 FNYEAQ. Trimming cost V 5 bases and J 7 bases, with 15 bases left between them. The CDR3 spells CASSLNRHTQPQHF. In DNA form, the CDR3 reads TGTGCCAGCAGCCTCAACCGACATACCCAGCCCCAGCATTTT.

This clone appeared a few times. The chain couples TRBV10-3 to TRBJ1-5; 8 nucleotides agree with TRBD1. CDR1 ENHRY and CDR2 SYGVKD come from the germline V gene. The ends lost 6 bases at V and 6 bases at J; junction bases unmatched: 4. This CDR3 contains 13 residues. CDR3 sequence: CAIRTGAGQPQHF. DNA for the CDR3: TGTGCCATCAGGACAGGGGCGGGTCAGCCCCAGCATTTT.

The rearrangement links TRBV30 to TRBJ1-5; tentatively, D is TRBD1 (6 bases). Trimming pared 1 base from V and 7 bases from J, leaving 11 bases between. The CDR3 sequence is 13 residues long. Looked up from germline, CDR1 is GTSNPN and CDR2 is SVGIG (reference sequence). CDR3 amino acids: CAWSATGTQPQHF. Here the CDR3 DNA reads TGTGCCTGGAGTGCCACAGGGACCCAGCCCCAGCATTTT.

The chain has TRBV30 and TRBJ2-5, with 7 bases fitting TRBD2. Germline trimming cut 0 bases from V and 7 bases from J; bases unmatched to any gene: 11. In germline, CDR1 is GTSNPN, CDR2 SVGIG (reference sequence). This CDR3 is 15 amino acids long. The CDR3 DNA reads TGTGCCTGGAGTGTCGCTAGCGGCTATGTGGGGACCCAGTACTTC. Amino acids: CAWSVASGYVGTQYF. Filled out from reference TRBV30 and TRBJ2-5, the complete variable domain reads SQTIHQWPATLVQPVGSPLSLECTVEGTSNPNLYWYRQAAGRGLQLLFYSVGIGQISSEVPQNLSASRPQDRQFILSSKKLLLSDSGFYLCAWSVASGYVGTQYFGPGTRLLVL.

DNA for the CDR3: TGCGCCAGCAGCCAACCAGCGGGCGCGAACACCGGGGAGCTGTTTTTT. Protein product: CASSQPAGANTGELFF. This chain links TRBV4-3 with TRBJ2-2, with a weak D call TRBD2 (6 bases). Looked up from germline, CDR1 is LGHNA and CDR2 is YSLEER. The CDR3 is made up of 16 amino acids. Trimming left V 2 bases short and J 0 bases short, with 10 bases between.

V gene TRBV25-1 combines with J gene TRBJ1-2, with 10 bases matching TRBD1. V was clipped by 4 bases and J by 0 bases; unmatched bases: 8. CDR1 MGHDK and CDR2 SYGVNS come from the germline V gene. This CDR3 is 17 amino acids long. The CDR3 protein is CASSVSEGTGANYGYTF. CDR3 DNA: TGTGCCAGCAGTGTGTCCGAAGGGACAGGGGCTAACTATGGCTACACCTTC.

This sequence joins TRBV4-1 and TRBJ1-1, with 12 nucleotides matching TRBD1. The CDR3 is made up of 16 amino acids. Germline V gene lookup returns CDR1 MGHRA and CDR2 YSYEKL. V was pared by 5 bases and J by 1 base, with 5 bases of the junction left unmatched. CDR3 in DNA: TGCGCCAGCAGCTACCGGGACAGGGGGCAGAACACTGAAGCTTTCTTT. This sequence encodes CASSYRDRGQNTEAFF.

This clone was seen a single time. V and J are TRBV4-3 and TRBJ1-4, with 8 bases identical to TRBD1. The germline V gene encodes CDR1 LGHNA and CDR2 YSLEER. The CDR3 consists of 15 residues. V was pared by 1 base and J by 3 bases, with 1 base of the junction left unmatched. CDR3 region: CASSQVRGPNEKLFF. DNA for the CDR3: TGCGCCAGCAGCCAAGTCAGGGGGCCTAATGAAAAACTGTTTTTT.

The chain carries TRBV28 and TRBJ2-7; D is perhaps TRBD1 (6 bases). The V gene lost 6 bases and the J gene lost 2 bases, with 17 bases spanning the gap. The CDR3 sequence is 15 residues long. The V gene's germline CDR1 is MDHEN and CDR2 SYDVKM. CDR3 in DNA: TGTGCCAGCAGCCCGGGACAAGCCTTTACCTACGAGCAGTACTTC. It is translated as CASSPGQAFTYEQYF.

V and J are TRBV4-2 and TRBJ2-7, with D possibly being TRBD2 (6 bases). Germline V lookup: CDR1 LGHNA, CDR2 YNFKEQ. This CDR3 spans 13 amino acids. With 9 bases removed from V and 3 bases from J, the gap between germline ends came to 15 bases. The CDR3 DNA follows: TGTGCCAGTCCCAGGGACTGGCACTACGAGCAGTACTTC. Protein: CASPRDWHYEQYF.

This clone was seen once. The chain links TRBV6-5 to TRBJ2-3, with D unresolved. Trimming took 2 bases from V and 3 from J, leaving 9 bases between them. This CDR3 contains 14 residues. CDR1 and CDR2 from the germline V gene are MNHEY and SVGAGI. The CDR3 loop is CASSYEPGTDTQYF. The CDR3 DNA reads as TGTGCCAGCAGTTACGAGCCTGGGACAGATACGCAGTATTTT.